The 2 T cell receptor beta chains below were found in one sample sequenced in a study of CD8+CD57+ T cells in acquired aplastic anemia. Patients who underwent sequencing had shown CD8+CD57+ cell expansion by flow cytometry. Profiling that covered TCR beta VDJ and CDR3 relied on genomic DNA as its template. A single record per CDR3 protein comes from TCRdb applying MiXCR to the reads. Here the sample spans about 190,000 distinct CDR3 sequences, 40% to 55% being singletons. Sequenced material: sorted CD4+, CD8+, or CD8+CD57+ T cells (not recorded which) from PBMCs. The source is a human donor with aplastic anemia.

As concerns this clonotype: A single base separates this from a much larger clone, so it may be a read error. This chain uses TRBV11-3 with TRBJ2-7, with 8 bases fitting TRBD2. CDR1 and CDR2 (germline): SGHNT, YENEEA. There are 15 residues in the CDR3. In nucleotides, the CDR3 is TGTGCCGGCAGTTTCAAAGGGCGGGGGGAGAGTGAGCAGTACTTC. Protein product: CAGSFKGRGESEQYF.

A single count supports this clonotype. The genes are TRBV20-1 and TRBJ1-1; tentatively, D is TRBD1 (5 bases). The CDR3 spans 15 residues. V lost 1 base and J lost 3, with 15 bases in between. Germline V gene sequence: CDR1 DFQATT, CDR2 SNEGSKA (reference sequence). CDR3 in DNA: TGCAGTGCTAGAGGTTTGGCAGGGAGGGACACTGAAGCTTTCTTT. It specifies CSARGLAGRDTEAFF.